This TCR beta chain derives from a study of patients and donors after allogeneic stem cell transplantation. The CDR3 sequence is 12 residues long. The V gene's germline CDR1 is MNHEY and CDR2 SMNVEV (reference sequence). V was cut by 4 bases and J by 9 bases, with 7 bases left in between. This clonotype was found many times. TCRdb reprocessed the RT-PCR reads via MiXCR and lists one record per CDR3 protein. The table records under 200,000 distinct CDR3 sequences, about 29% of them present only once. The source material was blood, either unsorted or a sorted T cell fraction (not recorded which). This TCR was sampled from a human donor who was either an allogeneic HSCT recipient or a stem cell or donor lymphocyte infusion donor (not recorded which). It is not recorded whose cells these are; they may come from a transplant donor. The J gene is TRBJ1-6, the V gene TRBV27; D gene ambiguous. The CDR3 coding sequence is TGTGCCAGCAGTTCCCTGGGTTCACCCCTCCACTTT. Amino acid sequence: CASSSLGSPLHF.